This TCR beta chain was captured in a study of shared clonotypes between healthy human individuals. Genomic DNA per cell subset filled all wells of several immunoSEQ plates. Profiling relied on immunoSEQ multiplex PCR, and the TCRdb table lists in-frame clones only, not all of them. The sample lists about 1.5 million clones; nearly 99% were seen once. The clonotype was recovered from a man aged 25-40 years in good health. Sample: naive CD4+ T cells sorted from blood. As to subset: CD45RA+ positively selected.

The CDR3 spells CASSFFGGRQPQHF. The CDR3, as DNA: TGTGCCAGCAGCTTCTTTGGGGGCCGGCAGCCCCAGCATTTT. The genes are TRBV7-8 and TRBJ1-5; tentatively, D is TRBD1 (6 bases). The V and J ends lost 3 bases and 7 bases respectively, with 13 bases between them. The CDR3 covers 14 residues. Germline loops: CDR1 SGHVS, CDR2 FQNEAQ.